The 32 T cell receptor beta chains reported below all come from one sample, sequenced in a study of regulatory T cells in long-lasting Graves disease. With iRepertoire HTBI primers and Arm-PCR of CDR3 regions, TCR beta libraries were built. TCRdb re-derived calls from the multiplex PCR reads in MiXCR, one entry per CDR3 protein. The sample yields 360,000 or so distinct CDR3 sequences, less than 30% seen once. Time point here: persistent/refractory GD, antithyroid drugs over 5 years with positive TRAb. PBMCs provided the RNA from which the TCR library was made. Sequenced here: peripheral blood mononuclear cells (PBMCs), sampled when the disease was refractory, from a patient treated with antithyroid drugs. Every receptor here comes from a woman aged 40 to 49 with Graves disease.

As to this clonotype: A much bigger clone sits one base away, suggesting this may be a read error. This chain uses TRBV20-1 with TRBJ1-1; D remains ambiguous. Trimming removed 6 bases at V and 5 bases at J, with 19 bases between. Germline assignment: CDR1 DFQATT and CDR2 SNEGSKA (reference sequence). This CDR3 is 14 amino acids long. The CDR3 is CSAKKGFAKTEAFF. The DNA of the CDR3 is TGCAGTGCCAAGAAGGGATTCGCGAAAACTGAAGCTTTCTTT.

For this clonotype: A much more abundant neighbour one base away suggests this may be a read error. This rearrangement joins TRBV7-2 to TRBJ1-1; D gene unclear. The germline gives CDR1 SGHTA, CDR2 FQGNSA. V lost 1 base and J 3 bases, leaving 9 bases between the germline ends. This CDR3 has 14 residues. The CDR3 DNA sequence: TGTGCCAGCAGCTTAGGTCGGACGTACACTGAAGCTTTCTTT. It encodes CASSLGRTYTEAFF.

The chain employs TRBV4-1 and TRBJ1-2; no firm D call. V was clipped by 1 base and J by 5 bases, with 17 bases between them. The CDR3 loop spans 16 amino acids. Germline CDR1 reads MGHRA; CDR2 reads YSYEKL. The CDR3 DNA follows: TGCGCCAGCAGCCAAGTCCGACTGCCGATGGGGTATGGCTACACCTTC. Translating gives CASSQVRLPMGYGYTF.

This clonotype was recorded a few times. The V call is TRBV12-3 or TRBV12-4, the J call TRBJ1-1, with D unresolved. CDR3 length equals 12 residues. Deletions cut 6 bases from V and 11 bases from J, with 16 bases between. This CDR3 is CASSLGPNVAFF. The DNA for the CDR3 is TGTGCCAGCAGCCTGGGCCCTAATGTGGCTTTCTTT.

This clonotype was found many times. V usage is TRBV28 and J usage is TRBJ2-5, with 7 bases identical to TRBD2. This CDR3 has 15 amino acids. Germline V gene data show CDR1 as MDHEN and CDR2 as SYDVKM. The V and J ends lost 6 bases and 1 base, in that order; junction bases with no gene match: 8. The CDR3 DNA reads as TGTGCCAGCAGCCCTCTTTCTAGCGGCCAAGAGACCCAGTACTTC. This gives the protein CASSPLSSGQETQYF.

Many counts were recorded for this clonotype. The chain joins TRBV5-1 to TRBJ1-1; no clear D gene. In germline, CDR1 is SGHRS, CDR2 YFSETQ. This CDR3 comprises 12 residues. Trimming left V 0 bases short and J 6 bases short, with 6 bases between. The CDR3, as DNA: TGCGCCAGCAGCTTGGGAGGTCCTGAAGCTTTCTTT. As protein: CASSLGGPEAFF.

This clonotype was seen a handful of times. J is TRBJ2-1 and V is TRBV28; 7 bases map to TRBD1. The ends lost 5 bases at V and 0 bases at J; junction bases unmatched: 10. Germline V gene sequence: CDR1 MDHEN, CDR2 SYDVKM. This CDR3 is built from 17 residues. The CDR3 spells CASSPGQVYSSYNEQFF. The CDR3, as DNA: TGTGCCAGCAGTCCCGGACAGGTATATAGCTCCTACAATGAGCAGTTCTTC.

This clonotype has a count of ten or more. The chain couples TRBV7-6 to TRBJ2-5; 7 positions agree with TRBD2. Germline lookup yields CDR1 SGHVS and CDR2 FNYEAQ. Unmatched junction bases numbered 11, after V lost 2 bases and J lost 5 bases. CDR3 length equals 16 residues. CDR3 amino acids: CASSLMVQGAGETQYF. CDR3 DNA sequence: TGTGCCAGCAGCTTAATGGTTCAGGGAGCGGGGGAGACCCAGTACTTC.

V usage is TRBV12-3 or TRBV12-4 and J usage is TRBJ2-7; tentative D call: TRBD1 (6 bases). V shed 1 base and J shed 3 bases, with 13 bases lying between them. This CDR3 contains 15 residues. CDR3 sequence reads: CASSLVGAMHYEQYF. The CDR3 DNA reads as TGTGCCAGCAGTTTAGTGGGGGCGATGCACTACGAGCAGTACTTC.

The CDR3 DNA follows: TGTGCCTGGAGTGTACAGAGGCAGAACTATGGCTACACCTTC. Its protein is CAWSVQRQNYGYTF. The chain links TRBV30 to TRBJ1-2; D unclear. Per the germline V gene, CDR1 is GTSNPN and CDR2 is SVGIG (reference sequence). V dropped 0 bases and J dropped 2 bases, with 10 bases sitting between them. CDR3 length equals 14 residues.

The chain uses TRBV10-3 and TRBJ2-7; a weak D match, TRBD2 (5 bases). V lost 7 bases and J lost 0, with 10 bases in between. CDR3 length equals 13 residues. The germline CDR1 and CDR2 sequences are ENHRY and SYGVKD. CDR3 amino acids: CAIKRVFSYEQYF. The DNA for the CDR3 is TGTGCCATCAAGAGGGTGTTCTCCTACGAGCAGTACTTC.

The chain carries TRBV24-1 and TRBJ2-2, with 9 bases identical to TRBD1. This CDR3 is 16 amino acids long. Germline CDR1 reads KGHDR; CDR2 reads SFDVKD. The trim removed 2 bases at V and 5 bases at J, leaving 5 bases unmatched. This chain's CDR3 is CATSDSGTGRTGELFF. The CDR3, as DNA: TGTGCCACCAGTGATTCCGGGACAGGGAGAACCGGGGAGCTGTTTTTT.

CDR3 nucleotide sequence: TGTGCCAGCAGCAAACGGACAGGCTTTGAGCAGTTCTTC. It is translated as CASSKRTGFEQFF. The J gene is TRBJ2-1, the V gene TRBV28, with 7 bases fitting TRBD1. The CDR3 loop spans 13 amino acids. With 6 bases clipped from V and 9 bases from J, the junction kept 8 bases outside the gene matches. Germline CDR1 reads MDHEN; CDR2 reads SYDVKM. The whole variable domain, filled in from reference TRBV28 and TRBJ2-1, reads DVKVTQSSRYLVKRTGEKVFLECVQDMDHENMFWYRQDPGLGLRLIYFSYDVKMKEKGDIPEGYSVSREKKERFSLILESASTNQTSMYLCASSKRTGFEQFFGPGTRLTVL.

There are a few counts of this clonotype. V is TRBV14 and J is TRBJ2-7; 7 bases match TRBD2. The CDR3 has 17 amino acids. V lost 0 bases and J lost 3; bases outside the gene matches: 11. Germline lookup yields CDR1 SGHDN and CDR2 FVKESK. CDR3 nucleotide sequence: TGTGCCAGCAGCCAAGATCTTGGGCGGGAGTATCGCTACGAGCAGTACTTC. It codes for CASSQDLGREYRYEQYF.

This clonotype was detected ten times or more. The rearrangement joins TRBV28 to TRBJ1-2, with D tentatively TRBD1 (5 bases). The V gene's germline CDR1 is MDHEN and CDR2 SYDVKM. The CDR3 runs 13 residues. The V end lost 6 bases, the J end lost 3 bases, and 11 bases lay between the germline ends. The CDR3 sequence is CASRPRVYYGYTF. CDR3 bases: TGTGCCAGCAGGCCCAGGGTTTACTATGGCTACACCTTC.

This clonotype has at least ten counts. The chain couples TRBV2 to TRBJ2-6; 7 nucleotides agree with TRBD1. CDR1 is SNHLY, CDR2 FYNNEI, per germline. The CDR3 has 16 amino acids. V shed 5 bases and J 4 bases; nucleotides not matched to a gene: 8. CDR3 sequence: CASSTATGVGANVLTF. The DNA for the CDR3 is TGTGCCAGCAGTACCGCTACAGGGGTGGGGGCCAACGTCCTGACTTTC.

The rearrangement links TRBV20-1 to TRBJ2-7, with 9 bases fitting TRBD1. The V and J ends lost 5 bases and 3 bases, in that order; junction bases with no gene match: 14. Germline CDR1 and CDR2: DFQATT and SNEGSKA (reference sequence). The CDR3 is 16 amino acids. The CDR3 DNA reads TGCAGTGCTGCCCCTATAGTAGGACAGGGGATCTACGAGCAGTACTTC. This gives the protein CSAAPIVGQGIYEQYF.

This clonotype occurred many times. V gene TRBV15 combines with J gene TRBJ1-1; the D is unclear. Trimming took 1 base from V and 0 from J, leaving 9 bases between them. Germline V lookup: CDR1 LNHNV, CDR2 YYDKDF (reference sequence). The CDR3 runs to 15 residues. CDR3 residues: CATSRGSGMNTEAFF. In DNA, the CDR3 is TGTGCCACCAGCAGAGGCAGCGGAATGAACACTGAAGCTTTCTTT.

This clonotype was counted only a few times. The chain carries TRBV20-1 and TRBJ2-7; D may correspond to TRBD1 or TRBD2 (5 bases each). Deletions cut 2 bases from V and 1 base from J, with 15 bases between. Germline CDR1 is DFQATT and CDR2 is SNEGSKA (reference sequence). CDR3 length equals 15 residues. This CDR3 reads CSARNRDLPSYEQYF. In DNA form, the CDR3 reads TGCAGTGCTAGAAACCGGGACCTACCGTCCTACGAGCAGTACTTC.

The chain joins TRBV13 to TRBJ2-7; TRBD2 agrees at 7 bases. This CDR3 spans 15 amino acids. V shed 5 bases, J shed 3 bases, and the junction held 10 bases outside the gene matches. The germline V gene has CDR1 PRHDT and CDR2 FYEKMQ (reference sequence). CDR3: CASSLRGRGGYEQYF. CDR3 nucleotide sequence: TGTGCCAGCAGCCTCCGGGGGAGGGGAGGCTACGAGCAGTACTTC.

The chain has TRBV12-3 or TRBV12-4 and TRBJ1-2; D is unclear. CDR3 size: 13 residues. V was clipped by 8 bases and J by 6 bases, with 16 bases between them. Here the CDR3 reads CASYEGGGDGYTF. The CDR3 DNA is TGTGCCAGCTACGAGGGAGGCGGTGATGGCTACACCTTC.

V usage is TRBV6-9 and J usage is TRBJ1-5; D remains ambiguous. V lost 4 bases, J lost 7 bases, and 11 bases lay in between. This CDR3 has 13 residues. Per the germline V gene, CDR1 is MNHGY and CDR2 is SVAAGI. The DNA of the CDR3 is TGTGCCAGCAGTTCGACCCGGGAACAGCCCCAGCATTTT. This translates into CASSSTREQPQHF.

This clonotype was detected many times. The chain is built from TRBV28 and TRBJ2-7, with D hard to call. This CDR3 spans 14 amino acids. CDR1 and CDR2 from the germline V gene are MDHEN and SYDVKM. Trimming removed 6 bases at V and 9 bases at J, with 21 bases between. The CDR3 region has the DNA TGTGCCAGCAGCGCCTCGCAAGTACCAATGGGGCAGTACTTC. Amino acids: CASSASQVPMGQYF.

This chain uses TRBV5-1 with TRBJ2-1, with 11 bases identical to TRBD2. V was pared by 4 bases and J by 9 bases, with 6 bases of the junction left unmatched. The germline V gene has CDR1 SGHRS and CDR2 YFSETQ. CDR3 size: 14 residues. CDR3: CASSRTSGQSEQFF. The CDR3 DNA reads TGCGCCAGCAGCCGGACTAGCGGGCAGAGTGAGCAGTTCTTC.

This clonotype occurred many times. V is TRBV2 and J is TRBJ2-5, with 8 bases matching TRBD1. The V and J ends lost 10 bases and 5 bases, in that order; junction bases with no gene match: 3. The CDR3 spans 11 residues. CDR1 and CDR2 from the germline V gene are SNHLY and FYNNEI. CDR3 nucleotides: TGTGCCACTGGACAGGGTGAGACCCAGTACTTC. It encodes CATGQGETQYF. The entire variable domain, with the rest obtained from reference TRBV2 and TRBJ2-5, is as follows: EPEVTQTPSHQVTQMGQEVILRCVPISNHLYFYWYRQILGQKVEFLVSFYNNEISEKSEIFDDQFSVERPDGSNFTLKIRSTKLEDSAMYFCATGQGETQYFGPGTRLLVL.

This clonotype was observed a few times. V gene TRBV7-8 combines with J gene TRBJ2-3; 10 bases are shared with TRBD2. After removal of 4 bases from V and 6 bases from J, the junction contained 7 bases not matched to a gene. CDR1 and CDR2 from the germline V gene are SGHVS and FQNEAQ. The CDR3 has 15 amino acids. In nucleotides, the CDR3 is TGTGCCAGCAGCTCTACTAGCGGGGAACCGGATACGCAGTATTTT. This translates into CASSSTSGEPDTQYF.

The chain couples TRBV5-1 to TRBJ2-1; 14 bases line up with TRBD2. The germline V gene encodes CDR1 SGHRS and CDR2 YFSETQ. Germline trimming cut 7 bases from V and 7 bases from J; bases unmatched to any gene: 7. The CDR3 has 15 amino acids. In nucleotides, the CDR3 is TGCGCCAGCTCTTCGGGACTAGCGGGAGAAAATGAGCAGTTCTTC. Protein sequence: CASSSGLAGENEQFF.

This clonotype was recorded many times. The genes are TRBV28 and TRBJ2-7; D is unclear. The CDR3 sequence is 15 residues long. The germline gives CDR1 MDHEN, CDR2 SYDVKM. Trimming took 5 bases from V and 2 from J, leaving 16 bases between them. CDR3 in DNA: TGTGCCAGCAGTCTCCCCCCCGGAAGGACCTACGAGCAGTACTTC. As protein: CASSLPPGRTYEQYF.

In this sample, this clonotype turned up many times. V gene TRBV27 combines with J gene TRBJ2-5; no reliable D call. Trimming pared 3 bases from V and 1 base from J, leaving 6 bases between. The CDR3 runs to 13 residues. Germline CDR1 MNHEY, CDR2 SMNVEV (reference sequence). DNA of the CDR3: TGTGCCAGCAGTTTCACGACCCAAGAGACCCAGTACTTC. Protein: CASSFTTQETQYF.

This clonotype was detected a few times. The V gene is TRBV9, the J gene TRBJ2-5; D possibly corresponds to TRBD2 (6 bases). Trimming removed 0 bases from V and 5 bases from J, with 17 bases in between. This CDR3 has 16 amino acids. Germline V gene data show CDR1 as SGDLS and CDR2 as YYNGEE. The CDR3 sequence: CASSVGLATSGETQYF. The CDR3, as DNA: TGTGCCAGCAGCGTAGGGCTGGCGACAAGCGGGGAGACCCAGTACTTC.

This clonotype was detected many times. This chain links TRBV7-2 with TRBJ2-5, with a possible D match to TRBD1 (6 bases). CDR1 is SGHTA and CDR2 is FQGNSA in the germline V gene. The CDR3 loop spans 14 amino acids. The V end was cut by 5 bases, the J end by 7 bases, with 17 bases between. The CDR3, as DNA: TGTGCCAGCAGCGTTCCCCCAGAACAGGGGACCCAGTACTTC. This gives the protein CASSVPPEQGTQYF.

The CDR3, as DNA: TGTGCCAGCAGCCGACTAGTTTACGAGCAGTACTTC. Its protein product is CASSRLVYEQYF. The genes are TRBV5-6 and TRBJ2-7; possible D gene TRBD2, 6 bases. The CDR3 is 12 residues long. The germline V gene has CDR1 SGHDT and CDR2 YYEEEE. The ends were cut back, 4 bases at V and 4 bases at J, with 9 bases in the middle.